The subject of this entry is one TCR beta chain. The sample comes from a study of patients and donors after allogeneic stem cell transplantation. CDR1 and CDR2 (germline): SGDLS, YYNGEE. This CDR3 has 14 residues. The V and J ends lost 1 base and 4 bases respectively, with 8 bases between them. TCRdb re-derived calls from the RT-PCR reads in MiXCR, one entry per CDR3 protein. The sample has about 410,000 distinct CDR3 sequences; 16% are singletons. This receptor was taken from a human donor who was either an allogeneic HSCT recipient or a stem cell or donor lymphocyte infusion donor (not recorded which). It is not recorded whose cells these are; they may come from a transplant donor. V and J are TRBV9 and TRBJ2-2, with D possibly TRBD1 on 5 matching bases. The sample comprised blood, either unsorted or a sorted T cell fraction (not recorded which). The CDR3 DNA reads TGTGCCAGCAGCGTAAAAAGGGGCACCGGGGAGCTGTTTTTT. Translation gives CASSVKRGTGELFF.